The subject of this entry is one T cell receptor beta chain. Ten or more counts support this clonotype. Its antigen remains unidentified. The record has no base qualities; no much larger clone is one base away. The cysteine opens and the phenylalanine closes a CDR3 of 14 amino acids. Just the 42-base CDR3 DNA is kept, in frame starting at base 1. The junction carries 12 bases between V and J, which are trimmed by 2 bases and 7 bases respectively. The germline V gene (reference sequence) sets CDR1 to SEHNR and CDR2 to FQNEAQ. The entry originates in a study of neurological immune-mediated disorders (dated by TCRdb to between 2018 and 2021). In terms of the full investigation: Among the approximately 34 multiple sclerosis patients, relapsing-remitting MS accounted for around 30 and secondary progressive MS accounted for 3. The study compared peripheral blood TCR-beta repertoires of HTLV-I-associated myelopathy (HAM/TSP) patients, multiple sclerosis patients and healthy controls using UMI-based sequencing. Alongside PBMC samples, the set of fewer than 110 TCR-beta libraries contained longitudinal samples, technical triplicates, and paired CD4+ and CD8+ T-cell subsets that had been sorted. The cohort was made up of 68 subjects, consisting of roughly 14 HAM/TSP patients, about 35 multiple sclerosis patients and some 20 healthy controls.

Libraries from unsorted PBMCs were made from 2 million PBMCs kept in RNAlater at -80 degrees C until RNA extraction. Multiple sclerosis patients were enrolled in a US clinical protocol under which disease progression was evaluated by magnetic resonance imaging. Peripheral blood was subjected to Ficoll-Hypaque density gradient centrifugation to isolate PBMCs, which were then cryopreserved in liquid nitrogen. cDNA synthesis used template-switch 5'RACE with a primer carrying a 10-nucleotide random unique molecular identifier tagging each TCR transcript. Each sequencing run produced over 160 million TCR-beta sequences covering 15-18 subjects. The RNeasy kit was used to extract total RNA. TCR-beta VDJ regions were amplified with primers for the TCR constant region and the 5'RACE anchor, using the KAPA Real-time Library Amplification kit. Sample indexes and Illumina adaptors were added in a first PCR, after which library yield was increased in a second PCR. The roughly 650 bp TCR product was size-selected on a 2% E-gel SizeSelection system after Ampure bead purification. Before pooling, library quality was assessed on a Bioanalyzer, concentration was determined with Qubit, and library quantification was performed with the Kapa Library Quantification kit. An Illumina HiSeq 2500 was used to sequence the libraries paired-end at 2 x 150 bp. To increase sequence diversity, 25-30% phiX was spiked into each library pool. The authors processed their data as follows. Quality-filtered reads were processed with the UMI-based MiGEC pipeline, and over 85% of raw TCR sequences were removed by the MiGEC pipeline during error correction. IMGT germline references were used for aligning VDJ genes, and each clonotype was defined as a unique CDR3 amino acid sequence together with its V-J genes. Clonal expansion, Shannon diversity and CDR3 relatedness were evaluated with VDJtools (CalcPairwiseDistances, ClusterSamples), while phylogenetic trees were built in CLCbio workbench. A clone was classed as expanded if it had 8 or more unique UMIs, a cutoff based on coefficient-of-variation modelling across technical triplicates. TCRdb passed the public sequencing reads through fastp at Q25 and MiXCR, retaining productive beta sequences. Each record represents a unique CDR3 protein, reported with the most common genes and DNA among its rows. The V and J calls, along with clone size, are taken from TCRdb and not from the paper's own processing. For this sample there are roughly 71,000 distinct CDR3 sequences; less than 4% appear just once. The top ten hold approximately 1.2% of the sample.

The investigation overall reported the following: TCR clonal expansion was greatest in HAM/TSP patients and smallest in MS patients, who ranked below even healthy controls. In a phylogenetic analysis, the repertoires of 18 out of 34 MS patients fell into a single cluster of related CDR3 sequences, pointing to a possible signature at the repertoire level. Expanded clones from different subjects shared no identical CDR3 amino acid sequences, which suggests that TCR-beta repertoires were private in all groups. The MS cluster was not associated with any clinical or MRI features, and the authors stated that larger cohorts are needed.

The clonotype was recovered from a man aged 25 to 45 with multiple sclerosis. The rearrangement joined TRBV7-9 to TRBJ2-1; the D gene is perhaps TRBD2, from 6 matching bases. The sequenced sample consisted of PBMCs. CDR3 region: CASSLRAGPNEQFF. The base sequence is TGTGCCAGCAGCTTAAGGGCGGGGCCGAATGAGCAGTTCTTC.